This T cell receptor beta chain was obtained from a study of HIV-infected patients and healthy controls. Regarding the study as a whole: CMV-associated CDR3s mostly grew nonsignificantly during therapy, while HIV-associated CDR3s declined significantly.

No cell fractionation was done, so the repertoire covers all unsorted peripheral blood T cells. This clonotype was recorded at least ten times. Its cognate antigen is unknown. The CDR3 length is 14 residues. Trimming shortened V by 1 base and J by 6 bases, and 13 bases separated the two germline ends. The germline CDR1 and CDR2 sequences are LNHDA and SQIVND (reference sequence). Alpha and beta constant-region primers primed reverse transcription of around 540 ng RNA. Separate chain-specific third strand synthesis with multiplexing indices produced the alpha and beta libraries. Each cDNA molecule was barcoded, and a single primer pair amplified each chain. Priming off the SP2 site generated the second strand. TCRdb itself ran the 5' RACE reads through MiXCR, one entry per CDR3 protein. The top ten clones hold approximately 30% of a sample with fewer than 6,500 distinct CDR3 sequences, roughly 9.8% of them seen once.

The genes are TRBV19 and TRBJ2-7; D is ambiguous. This specimen was blood, taken before antiretroviral therapy. The receptor was isolated from an adult with HIV infection. CDR3 in amino acids: CASSIVWGSGEQYF. The CDR3 bases are TGTGCCAGTAGTATAGTATGGGGTTCCGGCGAGCAGTACTTC.